The present TCR beta chain was sequenced within a study of T cell responses to AZD1222 COVID-19 vaccine. This clone has a single count. Its antigen is unidentified. Germline V lookup: CDR1 KGHSH, CDR2 LQKENI. CDR3 length: 14 amino acids. Trimming cost V 5 bases and J 11 bases, with 19 bases left between them. General study points: It should be noted that donors were predominantly white British and more often female, and clonal diversity was possibly underestimated. Researchers report vaccine-associated CD4 TCRs spanning spike, with dominance at 160-218 and 743-854. The reported proportion of spike-specific TCRs targeting unmutated variant regions was nearly half. Spike-specific TCR depth and breadth grew after two AZD1222 doses.

Profiled with immunoSEQ multiplex PCR; TCRdb holds only in-frame clones, not every one. Among over 30,000 clones listed, 88% were seen once. This chain joins TRBV18 and TRBJ1-5; D perhaps matches TRBD1 (5 bases). The input for sequencing was peripheral blood, taken 28 days after the second dose of the MenACWY control vaccine. This sequence originates from an adult who received the MenACWY meningococcal vaccine as a control. The DNA of the CDR3 is TGTGCCAGCTCAGAGGGACTGGGCGGGGGAGCCCAGCATTTT. Amino acid sequence: CASSEGLGGGAQHF.